The clone carrying this T cell receptor (beta chain) was seen repeatedly, ten times or more. What it binds is unknown. Researchers amplified the TCR beta CDR3 regions from RNA transcripts. The TCR CDR3 was amplified in a first-round RT-PCR using the HTBI primer set. A single record per CDR3 protein comes from TCRdb applying MiXCR to the multiplex PCR reads. Of some 300,000 distinct CDR3 sequences listed, roughly 19% are singletons. The data were obtained in a study of T cells in Graves' hyperthyroidism and ophthalmopathy. Study-wide results and caveats: Researchers found most expanded thyroid clonotypes above 0.001 in blood as well.

The V end was cut by 5 bases, the J end by 9 bases, with 23 bases between. This CDR3 has 15 residues. Per germline, CDR1 SGHTA and CDR2 FQGNSA. The V call is TRBV7-2, the J call TRBJ2-7; D unclear. The sequence was obtained from a man aged 50 to 59 with Graves' ophthalmopathy. The material sequenced was blood. The CDR3 protein is CASSLGSTLGLRQYF. The CDR3 DNA is TGTGCCAGCAGCCTAGGGTCGACTCTAGGTCTGCGGCAGTACTTC.